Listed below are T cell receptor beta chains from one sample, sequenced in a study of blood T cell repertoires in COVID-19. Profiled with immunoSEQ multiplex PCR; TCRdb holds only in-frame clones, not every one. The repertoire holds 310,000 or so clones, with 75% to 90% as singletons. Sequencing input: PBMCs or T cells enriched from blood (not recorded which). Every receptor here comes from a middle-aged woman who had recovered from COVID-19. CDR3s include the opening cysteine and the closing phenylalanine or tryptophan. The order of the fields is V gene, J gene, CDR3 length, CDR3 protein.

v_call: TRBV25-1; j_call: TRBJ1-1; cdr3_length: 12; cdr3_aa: CASSLTGAEAFF
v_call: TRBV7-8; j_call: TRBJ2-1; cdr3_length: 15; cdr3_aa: CASSPGTSGGIEQFF
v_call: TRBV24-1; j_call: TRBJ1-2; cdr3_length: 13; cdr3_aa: CATSDSGGYGYTF
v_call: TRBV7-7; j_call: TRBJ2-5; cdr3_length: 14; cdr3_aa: CASSLLGHQETQYF
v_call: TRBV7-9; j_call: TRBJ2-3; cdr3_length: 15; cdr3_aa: CASSAGLAATDTQYF
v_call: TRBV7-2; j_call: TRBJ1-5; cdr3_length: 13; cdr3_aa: CASSFFPDQPQHF
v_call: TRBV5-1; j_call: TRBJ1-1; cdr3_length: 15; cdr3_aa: CASSPGDRGRTEAFF
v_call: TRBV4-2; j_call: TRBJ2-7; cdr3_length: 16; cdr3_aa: CASSHRQEGAPYEQYF
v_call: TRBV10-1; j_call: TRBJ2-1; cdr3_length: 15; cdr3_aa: CASSESKTGYNEQFF
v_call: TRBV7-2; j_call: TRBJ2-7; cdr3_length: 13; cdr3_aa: CASSFARESEQYF
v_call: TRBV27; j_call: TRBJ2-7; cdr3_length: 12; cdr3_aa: CASSWSFYEQYF
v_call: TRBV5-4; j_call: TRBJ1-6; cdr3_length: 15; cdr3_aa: CASSLEQGIGSPLHF
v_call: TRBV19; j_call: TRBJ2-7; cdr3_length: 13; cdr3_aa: CASSIQGDSEQYF
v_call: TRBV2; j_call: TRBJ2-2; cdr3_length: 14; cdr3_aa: CASSDRTGAGELFF
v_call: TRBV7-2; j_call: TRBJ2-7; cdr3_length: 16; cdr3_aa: CASSRLAGGATYEQYF
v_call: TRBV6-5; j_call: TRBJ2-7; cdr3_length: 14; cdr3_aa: CASSPTSLGGEQYF
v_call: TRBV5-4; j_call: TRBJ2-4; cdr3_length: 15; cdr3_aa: CASRSAGAGENIQYF
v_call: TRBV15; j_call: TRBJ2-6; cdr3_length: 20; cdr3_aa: CATSRKAFGQELSGANVLTF
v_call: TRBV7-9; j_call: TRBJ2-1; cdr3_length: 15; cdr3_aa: CASSPLAGSYNEQFF
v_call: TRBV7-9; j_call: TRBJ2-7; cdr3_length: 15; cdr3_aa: CASSWTSGSSYEQYF
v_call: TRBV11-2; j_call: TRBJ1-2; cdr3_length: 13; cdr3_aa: CASSSRGNYGYTF
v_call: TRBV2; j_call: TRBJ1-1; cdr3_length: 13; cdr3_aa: CASSGDRGLEAFF
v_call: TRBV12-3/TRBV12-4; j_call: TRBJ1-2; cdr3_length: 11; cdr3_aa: CASSRYDGYTF
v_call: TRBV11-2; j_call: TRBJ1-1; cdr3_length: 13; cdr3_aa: CASSDGTYEEAFF
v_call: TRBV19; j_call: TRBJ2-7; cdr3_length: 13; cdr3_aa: CASSPSVSYEQYF
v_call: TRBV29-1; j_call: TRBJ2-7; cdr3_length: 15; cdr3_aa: CSVRPGQDLSYEQYF
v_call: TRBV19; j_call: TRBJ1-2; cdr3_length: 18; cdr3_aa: CASSSLGTGALANYGYTF